This T cell receptor beta chain was identified during a study of cytomegalovirus exposure and HLA in healthy donors. Whole-study results and caveats: Some V segments, including TRBV6-2 and TRBV6-3, were excluded as indistinguishable. Within a later analysis, the majority of CMV-associated TCR beta chains appeared HLA-restricted. High sensitivity and specificity were reportedly achieved when the classifier diagnosed cytomegalovirus status.

In regard to this clone: The antigen is undetermined.

There are 15 residues in the CDR3. Germline loops: CDR1 LGHNA, CDR2 YNFKEQ. Losses at the gene ends were 3 bases for V and 6 bases for J; bases not matched to a gene: 9. Primers: 60 Vbeta forward and 13 Jbeta reverse. Some clones are missing from TCRdb's copy, which holds only in-frame ones; the method was immunoSEQ multiplex PCR. The listing records about 91,000 clones. The chain recombines TRBV4-2 with TRBJ2-7; the match to TRBD2 covers 9 bases. The sequence was obtained from a woman aged 25 to 45 in good health and CMV-seronegative. Sequencing used PBMCs. The CDR3 here is CASSQVRGSGGEQYF. Written as DNA, the CDR3 is TGTGCCAGCAGCCAGGTACGGGGTAGCGGGGGCGAGCAGTACTTC.